The 5 T cell receptor beta chains below all came from one sample that was sequenced in a study of T cells expressing NK-cell markers. TCRdb re-called the 5' RACE reads; every CDR3 protein appears as one record, without DNA. The sample's table shows about 260,000 distinct CDR3 sequences. Sequencing was carried out using blood T cells: a sorted CD56 or NKG2C T cell subset, CD4+ or CD8+ T cells, or bulk PBMC T cells (not recorded which). The receptors come from a young man in good health.

The V gene is TRBV20-1, the J gene TRBJ1-2; without DNA, the TCRdb call of TRBD1 cannot be checked. The CDR3 sequence is 12 residues long. CDR1 DFQATT and CDR2 SNEGSKA come from the germline V gene (reference sequence). CDR3 region: CSVRDRGLGYTF.

The chain links TRBV29-1 to TRBJ1-1. CDR1 and CDR2 from the germline V gene are SQVTM and ANQGSEA. The CDR3 length is 12 residues. The CDR3 reads CSGGEGGTEAFF.

The V gene is TRBV6-5, the J gene TRBJ1-1; there is no DNA to check the TCRdb D call of TRBD1. The germline V gene has CDR1 MNHEY and CDR2 SVGAGI. There are 12 residues in the CDR3. The CDR3 protein is CASSQRQGVAFF.

The chain has TRBV20-1 and TRBJ1-6; TCRdb gives TRBD1 as the D gene, but with no DNA this cannot be confirmed. Germline lookup yields CDR1 DFQATT and CDR2 SNEGSKA (reference sequence). This CDR3 spans 11 amino acids. The CDR3 protein is CSATRGQDLHF.

The chain has TRBV5-1 and TRBJ2-6; the D call from TCRdb, TRBD1, cannot be confirmed without DNA. Germline assignment: CDR1 SGHRS and CDR2 YFSETQ. The CDR3 contains 16 residues. The CDR3 protein is CASSSPGAVRANVLTF.